This is a list of T cell receptor beta chains from one sample in a study of blood T cell repertoires in COVID-19. Method: immunoSEQ multiplex PCR; TCRdb's copy keeps in-frame clones and lacks some. The table has 200,000 to 250,000 clones, about 89% seen once. The source material was peripheral blood. The source is a woman in her sixties who had recovered from COVID-19. CDR3s include the opening cysteine and the closing phenylalanine or tryptophan. Each record gives: V gene, D gene, clone size, J gene, CDR3 DNA, CDR3 protein. The D gene is left open where the match is weak. Clone size is stated in some rows and not others, as once, few, many or a class when expanded.

V gene: TRBV7-3
D gene: TRBD1
clone size: NA
J gene: TRBJ2-1
CDR3 DNA: TGTGCCAGCAGCTTAACGGGACAGGTTTACAATGAGCAGTTCTTC
CDR3 protein: CASSLTGQVYNEQFF

V gene: TRBV27
D gene: NA
clone size: NA
J gene: TRBJ1-5
CDR3 DNA: TGTGCCAGCAGTCACCGCCTCGGGGGGGGTGAGTGGCCCCAGCATTTT
CDR3 protein: CASSHRLGGGEWPQHF

V gene: TRBV6-1
D gene: NA
clone size: NA
J gene: TRBJ2-1
CDR3 DNA: TGTGCCAGCAGTGAAGACTGGGCAGGGCGAAATGAGCAGTTCTTC
CDR3 protein: CASSEDWAGRNEQFF

V gene: TRBV28
D gene: TRBD1
clone size: once
J gene: TRBJ2-7
CDR3 DNA: TGTGCCAGCAGCCTCTCGGGACAGGACTACGAGCAGTACTTC
CDR3 protein: CASSLSGQDYEQYF

V gene: TRBV6-5
D gene: NA
clone size: NA
J gene: TRBJ2-7
CDR3 DNA: TGTGCCAGCAGTTACTCGGCAGGTGAAACCTACGAGCAGTACTTC
CDR3 protein: CASSYSAGETYEQYF

V gene: TRBV20-1
D gene: TRBD1
clone size: NA
J gene: TRBJ2-3
CDR3 DNA: TGCAGTGTGGACAGGTCAGATACGCAGTATTTT
CDR3 protein: CSVDRSDTQYF

V gene: TRBV29-1
D gene: TRBD1
clone size: once
J gene: TRBJ1-5
CDR3 DNA: TGCAGCGTGGGGACAGGGGGAGGGATCGATCAGCCCCAGCATTTT
CDR3 protein: CSVGTGGGIDQPQHF

V gene: TRBV13
D gene: TRBD1
clone size: NA
J gene: TRBJ1-2
CDR3 DNA: TGTGCCAGCGGCTCAGGACAGGGCGCCTATGGCTACACCTTC
CDR3 protein: CASGSGQGAYGYTF

V gene: TRBV28
D gene: NA
clone size: few
J gene: TRBJ2-6
CDR3 DNA: TGTGCCAGCACCGTAGGGGCTTACTCTGGGGCCAACGTCCTGACTTTC
CDR3 protein: CASTVGAYSGANVLTF

V gene: TRBV27
D gene: TRBD2
clone size: NA
J gene: TRBJ2-5
CDR3 DNA: TGTGCCAGCAGTTTACGGGGGACTAGCGGGGAAGAGACCCAGTACTTC
CDR3 protein: CASSLRGTSGEETQYF

V gene: TRBV9
D gene: NA
clone size: NA
J gene: TRBJ1-3
CDR3 DNA: TGTGCCAGCAGTCCAATACTCTCTGGAAACACCATATATTTT
CDR3 protein: CASSPILSGNTIYF

V gene: TRBV11-2
D gene: NA
clone size: NA
J gene: TRBJ1-6
CDR3 DNA: TGTGCCAGCAGCCCCCCGAGCAGGGAGGATTCACCCCTCCACTTT
CDR3 protein: CASSPPSREDSPLHF

V gene: TRBV21-1
D gene: NA
clone size: NA
J gene: TRBJ2-5
CDR3 DNA: TGTGCCAGCAGCAAATGGATAAGCGGGGGGATCGAGACCCAGTACTTC
CDR3 protein: CASSKWISGGIETQYF

V gene: TRBV19
D gene: NA
clone size: NA
J gene: TRBJ1-5
CDR3 DNA: TGTGCCAGTAGTATAGCGGGGGGTAACAATCAGCCCCAGCATTTT
CDR3 protein: CASSIAGGNNQPQHF

V gene: TRBV28
D gene: TRBD1
clone size: NA
J gene: TRBJ2-2
CDR3 DNA: TGTGCCAGCAGTTTTCAGGGGGCGGGTATCGGGGAGCTGTTTTTT
CDR3 protein: CASSFQGAGIGELFF

V gene: TRBV7-9
D gene: TRBD2
clone size: NA
J gene: TRBJ2-3
CDR3 DNA: TGTGCCAGCAGCTTAGGGACTAGCGGTTTGAGAGGATACACAGATACGCAGTATTTT
CDR3 protein: CASSLGTSGLRGYTDTQYF

V gene: TRBV7-2
D gene: NA
clone size: once
J gene: TRBJ2-1
CDR3 DNA: TGTGCCAGCAGCTTAGACCCGAGAAATGAGCAGTTCTTC
CDR3 protein: CASSLDPRNEQFF

V gene: TRBV18
D gene: NA
clone size: NA
J gene: TRBJ1-2
CDR3 DNA: TGTGCCAGCTCACCACCAACCTCCTGGAGCTATGGCTACACCTTC
CDR3 protein: CASSPPTSWSYGYTF

V gene: TRBV9
D gene: NA
clone size: NA
J gene: TRBJ2-4
CDR3 DNA: TGTGCCAGCACCGACGGACACGGAGTTGGCATTCAGTACTTC
CDR3 protein: CASTDGHGVGIQYF

V gene: TRBV19
D gene: TRBD1
clone size: NA
J gene: TRBJ1-4
CDR3 DNA: TGTGCCAGTACCATTGACAGGGTGGGTGAAAAACTGTTTTTT
CDR3 protein: CASTIDRVGEKLFF

V gene: TRBV7-6
D gene: NA
clone size: once
J gene: TRBJ1-6
CDR3 DNA: TGTGCCAGCAGCTTAGTCCCACCTACAGGGACCGGCGGTGGTTCACCCCTCCACTTT
CDR3 protein: CASSLVPPTGTGGGSPLHF

V gene: TRBV3-1/TRBV3-2
D gene: NA
clone size: NA
J gene: TRBJ2-7
CDR3 DNA: TGTGCCAGCAGCTCCGGGGCCGGGGGCTACGAGCAGTACTTC
CDR3 protein: CASSSGAGGYEQYF

V gene: TRBV7-3
D gene: NA
clone size: NA
J gene: TRBJ2-2
CDR3 DNA: TGTGCCAGCAGCTTAAATCAGGTTGGGACCGGGGAGCTGTTTTTT
CDR3 protein: CASSLNQVGTGELFF

V gene: TRBV4-1
D gene: NA
clone size: NA
J gene: TRBJ1-3
CDR3 DNA: TGCGCCAGCAGCCAAGCGGACAGCTTCTCTGGAAACACCATATATTTT
CDR3 protein: CASSQADSFSGNTIYF

V gene: TRBV4-3
D gene: NA
clone size: NA
J gene: TRBJ1-4
CDR3 DNA: TGCGCCAGCAGCCAAGATCTGGGCAGGGCAGTTGAAAAACTGTTTTTT
CDR3 protein: CASSQDLGRAVEKLFF

V gene: TRBV19
D gene: NA
clone size: NA
J gene: TRBJ1-2
CDR3 DNA: TGTGCCAGTAGTATCCTACAGGCCCAGTATGGCTACACCTTC
CDR3 protein: CASSILQAQYGYTF

V gene: TRBV2
D gene: TRBD2
clone size: once
J gene: TRBJ2-7
CDR3 DNA: TGTGCCAGCTCAGGGGGGACTAGCGGACCCTACGAGCAGTACTTC
CDR3 protein: CASSGGTSGPYEQYF

V gene: TRBV5-6
D gene: NA
clone size: NA
J gene: TRBJ2-2
CDR3 DNA: TGTGCCAGCAGCCCTAGAACTGGCGGGGAGCTGTTTTTT
CDR3 protein: CASSPRTGGELFF

V gene: TRBV27
D gene: TRBD1
clone size: few
J gene: TRBJ1-2
CDR3 DNA: TGTGCCAGCAGTGCATCTCAACTGGGACAGGGCAAATCTACTTATGGCTACACCTTC
CDR3 protein: CASSASQLGQGKSTYGYTF